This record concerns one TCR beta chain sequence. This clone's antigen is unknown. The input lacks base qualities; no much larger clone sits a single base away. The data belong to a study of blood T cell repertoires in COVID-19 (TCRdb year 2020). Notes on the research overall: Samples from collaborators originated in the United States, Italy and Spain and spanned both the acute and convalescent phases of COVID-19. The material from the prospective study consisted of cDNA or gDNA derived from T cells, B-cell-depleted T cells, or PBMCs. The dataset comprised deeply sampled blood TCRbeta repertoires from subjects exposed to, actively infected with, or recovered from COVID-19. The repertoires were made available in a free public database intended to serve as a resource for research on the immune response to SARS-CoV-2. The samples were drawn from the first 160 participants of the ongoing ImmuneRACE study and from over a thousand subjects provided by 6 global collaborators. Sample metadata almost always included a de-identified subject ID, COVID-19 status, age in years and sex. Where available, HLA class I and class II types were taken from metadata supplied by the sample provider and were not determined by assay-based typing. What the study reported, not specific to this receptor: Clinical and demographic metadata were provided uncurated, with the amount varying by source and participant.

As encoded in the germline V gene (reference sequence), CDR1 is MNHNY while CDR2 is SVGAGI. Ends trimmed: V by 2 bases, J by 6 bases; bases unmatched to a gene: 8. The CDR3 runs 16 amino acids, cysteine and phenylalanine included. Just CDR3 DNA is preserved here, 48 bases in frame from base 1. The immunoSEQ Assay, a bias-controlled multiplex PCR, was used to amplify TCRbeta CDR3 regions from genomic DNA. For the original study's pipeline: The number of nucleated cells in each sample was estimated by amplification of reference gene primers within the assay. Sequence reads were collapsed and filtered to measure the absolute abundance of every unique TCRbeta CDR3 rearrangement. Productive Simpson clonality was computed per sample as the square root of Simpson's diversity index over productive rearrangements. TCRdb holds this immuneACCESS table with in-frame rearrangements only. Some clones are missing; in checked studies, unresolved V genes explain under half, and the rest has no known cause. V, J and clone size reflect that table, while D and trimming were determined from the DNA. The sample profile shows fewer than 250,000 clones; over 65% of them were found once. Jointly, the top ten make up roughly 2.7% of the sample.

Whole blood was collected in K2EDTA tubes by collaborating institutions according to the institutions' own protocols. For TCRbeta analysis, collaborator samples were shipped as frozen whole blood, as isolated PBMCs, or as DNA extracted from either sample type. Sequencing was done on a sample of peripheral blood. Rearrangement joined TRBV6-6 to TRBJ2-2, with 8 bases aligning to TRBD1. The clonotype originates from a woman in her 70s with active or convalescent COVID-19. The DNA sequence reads TGTGCCAGCAGTTACGGGTTTCAGGGGGCCCCCGGGGAGCTGTTTTTT. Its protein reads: CASSYGFQGAPGELFF.